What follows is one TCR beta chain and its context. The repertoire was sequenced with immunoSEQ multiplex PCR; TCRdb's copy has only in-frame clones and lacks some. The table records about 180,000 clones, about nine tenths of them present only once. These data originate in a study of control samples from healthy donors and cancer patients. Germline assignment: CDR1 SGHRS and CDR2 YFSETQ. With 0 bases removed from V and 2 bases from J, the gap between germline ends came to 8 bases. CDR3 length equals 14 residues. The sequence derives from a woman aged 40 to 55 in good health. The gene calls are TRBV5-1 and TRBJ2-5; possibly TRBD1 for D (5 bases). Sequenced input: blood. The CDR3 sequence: CASSLAGQQETQYF. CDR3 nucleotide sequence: TGCGCCAGCAGCTTGGCCGGACAACAAGAGACCCAGTACTTC.